These 20 T cell receptor beta chains were sequenced from one sample in a study of radiotherapy plus CTLA-4 blockade in lung cancer. Profiling relied on immunoSEQ multiplex PCR, and the TCRdb table lists in-frame clones only, not all of them. This sample has around 100,000 clones, with over 65% found just once. This material consisted of peripheral blood, taken from a patient treated with radiotherapy plus ipilimumab. All receptors derive from a human donor with non-small cell lung cancer that progressed on radiotherapy plus ipilimumab. Some clones in this sample may be carry-over from other donors' samples.

The chain carries TRBV9 and TRBJ2-1; TRBD1 agrees at 8 bases. This CDR3 is built from 15 residues. Germline values: CDR1 SGDLS, CDR2 YYNGEE. V gave up 0 bases and J gave up 12 bases; unmatched junction bases: 11. The CDR3 reads CASSVGGQVTAMQFF. The CDR3 DNA reads as TGTGCCAGCAGCGTAGGGGGACAGGTAACGGCGATGCAGTTCTTC.

J is TRBJ2-1 and V is TRBV5-5; TRBD1 agrees at 7 bases. The CDR3 is 15 residues long. Germline assignment: CDR1 SGHKS and CDR2 YYEKEE (reference sequence). V lost 4 bases and J lost 2; bases outside the gene matches: 6. The CDR3 region has the DNA TGTGCCAGCAGCCTGATGGGACAGCCCTACAATGAGCAGTTCTTC. Its translation: CASSLMGQPYNEQFF.

This clone has a single count. V is TRBV4-3 and J is TRBJ2-7; 12 nucleotides match TRBD1. Germline CDR1 is LGHNA and CDR2 is YSLEER. J gave up 4 bases and V 0 bases, and 4 bases lay outside the gene matches. This CDR3 is 16 amino acids long. The CDR3 region is CASSQEWGQGAYEQYF. DNA of the CDR3: TGCGCCAGCAGCCAAGAGTGGGGACAGGGGGCATACGAGCAGTACTTC.

This clone was seen a single time. Other nucleotide sequences in the sample specify the same CDR3. The J gene is TRBJ1-4, the V gene TRBV5-1; tentatively, D is TRBD1 (5 bases). The CDR3 is 14 amino acids. Per the germline V gene, CDR1 is SGHRS and CDR2 is YFSETQ. The V end was cut by 2 bases, the J end by 4 bases, with 9 bases between. The CDR3 spells CASSLAGINEKLFF. For the CDR3, the DNA is TGCGCCAGCAGCTTAGCAGGGATTAATGAAAAACTGTTTTTT.

The V gene is TRBV2, the J gene TRBJ2-1; D is unresolved. Trimming stripped 6 bases from V and 2 bases from J, with 17 bases between. The CDR3 length is 16 residues. The germline CDR1 and CDR2 sequences are SNHLY and FYNNEI. In DNA form, the CDR3 reads TGTGCCAGCAGCCCGAGGTTAGGGTCGCCCTACAATGAGCAGTTCTTC. It is translated as CASSPRLGSPYNEQFF.

The chain joins TRBV15 to TRBJ1-1; D is possibly TRBD1 (6 bases). Germline values: CDR1 LNHNV, CDR2 YYDKDF (reference sequence). V was shortened by 3 bases and J by 0 bases, with 17 bases between the two germline ends. The length of the CDR3 is 17 residues. The CDR3 bases are TGTGCCACCAGCAGTAGGGGGGGAGGGTATCTGAACACTGAAGCTTTCTTT. Its protein is CATSSRGGGYLNTEAFF. The variable domain in full, with the rest retrieved from reference TRBV15 and TRBJ1-1, is DAMVIQNPRYQVTQFGKPVTLSCSQTLNHNVMYWYQQKSSQAPKLLFHYYDKDFNNEADTPDNFQSRRPNTSFCFLDIRSPGLGDTAMYLCATSSRGGGYLNTEAFFGQGTRLTVV.

The chain links TRBV27 to TRBJ1-6; D ambiguous. V was clipped by 4 bases and J by 5 bases, with 3 bases between them. The CDR3 runs to 12 residues. Germline-derived CDR1 and CDR2 are MNHEY and SMNVEV (reference sequence). For the CDR3, the DNA is TGTGCCAGCAGTTCTCATAATTCACCCCTCCACTTT. It specifies CASSSHNSPLHF.

The J gene is TRBJ1-6, the V gene TRBV19, with TRBD1 identical over 9 bases. The length of the CDR3 is 15 residues. The trim removed 6 bases at V and 9 bases at J, leaving 9 bases unmatched. CDR1 and CDR2 from the germline V gene are LNHDA and SQIVND (reference sequence). The CDR3 region has the DNA TGTGCCAGTAGCCTCCCGGGACAGGGAGGTTCACCCCTCCACTTT. This sequence encodes CASSLPGQGGSPLHF.

The chain uses TRBV19 and TRBJ1-5; D unresolved. Germline CDR1 is LNHDA and CDR2 is SQIVND (reference sequence). The CDR3 covers 13 residues. The V end was cut by 4 bases, the J end by 7 bases, with 11 bases between. The chain's CDR3 is CASSTSRTQPQHF. CDR3 sequence (DNA): TGTGCCAGTAGTACCTCACGGACCCAGCCCCAGCATTTT.

This clone has only one observation. The chain combines TRBV2 with TRBJ2-4; possibly TRBD1 for D (5 bases). CDR3 length: 19 amino acids. The V end was cut by 4 bases, the J end by 0 bases, with 22 bases between. Per germline, CDR1 SNHLY and CDR2 FYNNEI. The CDR3: CASSVRRVGIKAAKNIQYF. The CDR3 DNA reads as TGTGCCAGCAGTGTACGCAGGGTGGGCATTAAAGCAGCCAAAAACATTCAGTACTTC.

This clone was picked up a small number of times. The gene calls are TRBV4-2 and TRBJ2-1; the D gene is possibly TRBD1 (5 bases). The CDR3 has 12 amino acids. V was cut by 3 bases and J by 13 bases, with 13 bases left in between. Germline-derived CDR1 and CDR2 are LGHNA and YNFKEQ. The CDR3: CASSQDMDIQFF. For the CDR3, the DNA is TGTGCCAGCAGCCAGGATATGGACATTCAGTTCTTC.

The chain is built from TRBV5-5 and TRBJ1-5; D is ambiguous. The V end was cut by 4 bases, the J end by 6 bases, with 11 bases between. Germline CDR1 is SGHKS and CDR2 is YYEKEE (reference sequence). The CDR3 runs 13 residues. CDR3 in amino acids: CASSLGPGQPQHF. CDR3 coding DNA: TGTGCCAGCAGCCTTGGACCTGGTCAGCCCCAGCATTTT.

The rearrangement joins TRBV5-1 to TRBJ2-1; the match to TRBD1 covers 8 bases. The CDR3 has 14 amino acids. J gave up 4 bases and V 6 bases, and 6 bases lay outside the gene matches. Germline values: CDR1 SGHRS, CDR2 YFSETQ. The CDR3 sequence is CASTIGTGYNEQFF. As DNA, the CDR3 is TGCGCCAGCACCATCGGGACAGGATACAATGAGCAGTTCTTC.

V is TRBV7-2 and J is TRBJ1-5; TRBD1 might be the D (6 bases). This CDR3 comprises 15 residues. Germline assignment: CDR1 SGHTA and CDR2 FQGNSA. V lost 4 bases and J lost 2, with 12 bases in between. The CDR3 coding sequence is TGTGCCAGCAGCTCAGGGGTTTCGGGCAATCAGCCCCAGCATTTT. This encodes CASSSGVSGNQPQHF.

V gene TRBV7-2 combines with J gene TRBJ2-7; TRBD2 is a possible D gene (5 bases). This CDR3 region has 13 residues. CDR1 SGHTA and CDR2 FQGNSA come from the germline V gene. V was cut by 5 bases and J by 3 bases, with 11 bases left in between. The DNA for the CDR3 is TGTGCCAGCAGCGTGGACGGGAACTACGAGCAGTACTTC. This codes for CASSVDGNYEQYF.

V is TRBV6-6 and J is TRBJ2-1; TRBD2 aligns across 9 bases. V was pared by 7 bases and J by 5 bases, with 6 bases of the junction left unmatched. Per germline, CDR1 MNHNY and CDR2 SVGAGI (reference sequence). The CDR3 totals 14 residues. As DNA, the CDR3 is TGTGCCAGCATCCCTAGCGGGGAGGACAATGAGCAGTTCTTC. Protein: CASIPSGEDNEQFF.

The CDR3 bases are TGTGCCAGCAGCCCAGCGAAGGGGCTGCGCACTGAAGCTTTCTTT. Its translation: CASSPAKGLRTEAFF. The chain couples TRBV7-3 to TRBJ1-1; D is perhaps TRBD1 (5 bases). CDR1 and CDR2 from the germline V gene are SGHTA and FQGTGA. The CDR3 loop spans 15 amino acids. Deletions cut 5 bases from V and 4 bases from J, with 17 bases between.

V and J are TRBV5-4 and TRBJ1-3; D is uncertain. From germline, CDR1 is SGHNT and CDR2 YYREEE (reference sequence). Trimming cost V 0 bases and J 0 bases, with 7 bases left between them. The CDR3 has 15 amino acids. As DNA, the CDR3 is TGTGCCAGCAGCTTGGACGGCCTCTCTGGAAACACCATATATTTT. Protein product: CASSLDGLSGNTIYF.

The V call is TRBV4-2, the J call TRBJ1-2; TRBD1 aligns across 9 bases. Germline V gives CDR1 LGHNA, CDR2 YNFKEQ. J gave up 3 bases and V 5 bases, and 4 bases lay outside the gene matches. The CDR3 has 14 amino acids. CDR3 nucleotides: TGTGCCAGCAGCTTCCGGGACAGGGACTATGGCTACACCTTC. Translated: CASSFRDRDYGYTF.

The chain employs TRBV18 and TRBJ2-5; maybe TRBD1 (5 bases). CDR1 and CDR2 from the germline V gene are KGHSH and LQKENI. The CDR3 has 14 residues. V was clipped by 3 bases and J by 2 bases, with 10 bases between them. The CDR3 DNA reads as TGTGCCAGCTCACCGGCCCAGGGACAAGAGACCCAGTACTTC. Translating it yields CASSPAQGQETQYF.